Listed below are T cell receptor beta chains from one sample, sequenced in a study of blood T cells in healthy people across ages. MiXCR, applied by TCRdb to the 5' RACE reads, yields one record per CDR3 protein. The table shows around 1,100,000 distinct CDR3 sequences, with around two fifths occurring only once. The sample comprised blood. The receptors derive from a man aged 18 to 35 in good health. Both conserved end residues are part of each CDR3. Each record gives: V gene, J gene, CDR3 protein.

V: TRBV5-1
J: TRBJ2-1
CDR3: CASSLRNQGKTGEQFF

V: TRBV7-2
J: TRBJ2-1
CDR3: CASRQPSYNEQFF

V: TRBV9
J: TRBJ1-1
CDR3: CASSVGRGRTEAFF

V: TRBV29-1
J: TRBJ1-1
CDR3: CSVPSRGTEAFF

V: TRBV5-1
J: TRBJ1-2
CDR3: CASRSTRDNGYTF

V: TRBV20-1
J: TRBJ2-2
CDR3: CSAPGHHANTGELFF

V: TRBV27
J: TRBJ1-2
CDR3: CASRTTTREVGYTF

V: TRBV25-1
J: TRBJ2-5
CDR3: CASSDPGEVETQYF

V: TRBV18
J: TRBJ1-4
CDR3: CASSRRDATNEKLFF

V: TRBV6-6
J: TRBJ2-3
CDR3: CASMWGNTQYF

V: TRBV3-1
J: TRBJ1-1
CDR3: CASSQVRTGGANTEAFF

V: TRBV12-3/TRBV12-4
J: TRBJ1-6
CDR3: CASTSQSSPLHF

V: TRBV3-1
J: TRBJ1-1
CDR3: CASSQVTRGGEAFF

V: TRBV20-1
J: TRBJ1-1
CDR3: CSARDRRDSSPNTEAFF

V: TRBV20-1
J: TRBJ1-5
CDR3: CSARAGGLEQPQHF

V: TRBV7-2
J: TRBJ2-1
CDR3: CASSLDRAGGFNEQFF

V: TRBV12-3/TRBV12-4
J: TRBJ1-1
CDR3: CASTRTGGPTEAFF

V: TRBV28
J: NA
CDR3: CASRLTFSYNEQYF